The rows below give T cell receptor beta chains drawn from one sample of a study of Graves' ophthalmopathy and Graves' hyperthyroidism. TCRdb fed the multiplex PCR reads into MiXCR, producing one record per CDR3 protein. This sample has some 360,000 distinct CDR3 sequences, with 17% found just once. The sample taken for sequencing was peripheral blood. These receptors originate from an adult woman with stable Graves' hyperthyroidism. CDR3s include the opening cysteine and the closing phenylalanine or tryptophan. The order of the fields is D gene, V gene, clone size, J gene, CDR3 DNA, CDR3 protein. D genes are given only for firm matches. Some rows have no size entry. The others give once, few or many, or a class for an expanded clone.

D: NA
V: TRBV6-1
size: NA
J: TRBJ1-2
DNA: TGTGCCAGCAGTGGGGACTGGGTCCAAATGGGATATGGCTACACCTTC
CDR3: CASSGDWVQMGYGYTF

D: NA
V: TRBV6-1
size: many
J: TRBJ1-1
DNA: TGTGCCAGCAGTCGGCCTCTCACTGAAGCTTTCTTT
CDR3: CASSRPLTEAFF

D: NA
V: TRBV3-1
size: many
J: TRBJ2-5
DNA: TGTGCCAGCAGTCGTCTCGGAGGGGAACAAGAGACCCAGTACTTC
CDR3: CASSRLGGEQETQYF

D: NA
V: TRBV24-1
size: many
J: TRBJ2-5
DNA: TGTGCCACCAGTCGGCCGGGCAGCGAAGAGACCCAGTACTTC
CDR3: CATSRPGSEETQYF

D: NA
V: TRBV12-3/TRBV12-4
size: many
J: TRBJ1-1
DNA: TGTGCCAGCAGCTCAACAGATCGGAACACTGAAGCTTTCTTT
CDR3: CASSSTDRNTEAFF

D: NA
V: TRBV10-3
size: many
J: TRBJ2-7
DNA: TGTGCCATCAGTGAGTCGGTTTTTGGGGCAGCCTACGAGCAGTACTTC
CDR3: CAISESVFGAAYEQYF

D: NA
V: TRBV19
size: many
J: TRBJ1-5
DNA: TGTGCCAGTAGTACGCGTAACAGCAATCAGCCCCAGCATTTT
CDR3: CASSTRNSNQPQHF

D: NA
V: TRBV6-2/TRBV6-3
size: many
J: TRBJ1-2
DNA: TGTGCCAGCAGCCGGTCTGGGAACTATGGCTACACCTTC
CDR3: CASSRSGNYGYTF

D: TRBD2
V: TRBV4-1
size: NA
J: TRBJ2-7
DNA: TGCGCCAGCAGCCAGCAACGGCGGACTAGCAATTCTTCCGAGCAGTACTTC
CDR3: CASSQQRRTSNSSEQYF

D: NA
V: TRBV15
size: many
J: TRBJ1-3
DNA: TGTGCCACCAGCAAGGGGCGGAGGGCGCATCTTTTGGACACCATATATTTT
CDR3: CATSKGRRAHLLDTIYF

D: TRBD2
V: TRBV12-3/TRBV12-4
size: many
J: TRBJ2-7
DNA: TGTGCCAGCAGTTCTCCGAGCGGGAGCGGATTACCCGAGCAGTACTTC
CDR3: CASSSPSGSGLPEQYF

D: NA
V: TRBV7-8
size: many
J: TRBJ1-2
DNA: TGTGCCAGCAGTTTAGGGGACCCCTATGGCTACACCTTC
CDR3: CASSLGDPYGYTF

D: TRBD1
V: TRBV20-1
size: many
J: TRBJ1-2
DNA: TGCAGTGCTAGAGATCATGGTCCCGGGACAGGGGGAACTGGCTACACCTTC
CDR3: CSARDHGPGTGGTGYTF

D: NA
V: TRBV6-2/TRBV6-3
size: few
J: TRBJ2-6
DNA: TGTGCCAGCAGTTACTCGATATCTCCAGGGAGCTCTGGGGCCAACGTCCTGACTTTC
CDR3: CASSYSISPGSSGANVLTF

D: NA
V: TRBV24-1
size: many
J: TRBJ1-2
DNA: TGTGCCACCAGTGATCCAGTTACTAACTATGGCTACACCTTC
CDR3: CATSDPVTNYGYTF

D: NA
V: TRBV3-1
size: few
J: TRBJ1-1
DNA: TGTGCCAGCAGCCAAGAGGGCAGTAACACTGAAGCTTTCTTT
CDR3: CASSQEGSNTEAFF

D: NA
V: TRBV7-2
size: many
J: TRBJ1-5
DNA: TGTGCCAGCAGCTGGGTTAATCAGCCCCAGCATTTT
CDR3: CASSWVNQPQHF

D: TRBD1
V: TRBV15
size: many
J: TRBJ2-2
DNA: TGTGCCACCAGCAGAGATGGGACAGGGACCCTTTTGGGCGCCGGGGAGCTGTTTTTT
CDR3: CATSRDGTGTLLGAGELFF

D: NA
V: TRBV7-6
size: many
J: TRBJ2-7
DNA: TGTGCCAGCAGAGCCGGGGGTCCTGGTAGCTCCTACGAGCAGTACTTC
CDR3: CASRAGGPGSSYEQYF

D: NA
V: TRBV6-1
size: many
J: TRBJ1-5
DNA: TGTGCCAGCAGTGAAGAGCAGTTTATTTATAGCAATCAGCCCCAGCATTTT
CDR3: CASSEEQFIYSNQPQHF

D: NA
V: TRBV7-2
size: many
J: TRBJ1-2
DNA: TGTGCCAGCAGCTATACCTTCACAGCAAACTATGGCTACACCTTC
CDR3: CASSYTFTANYGYTF

D: TRBD1
V: TRBV6-1
size: many
J: TRBJ2-4
DNA: TGTGCCAGCAGTGAAGGACAGGGTGGGAGAAACATTCAGTACTTC
CDR3: CASSEGQGGRNIQYF

D: NA
V: TRBV19
size: many
J: TRBJ2-7
DNA: TGTGCCAGTAGTATCGGGCGGGCATACGAGCAGTACTTC
CDR3: CASSIGRAYEQYF

D: NA
V: TRBV7-2
size: many
J: TRBJ1-2
DNA: TGTGCCAGCAGCTTATCTTGGCCGGGGAGCTACACCTTC
CDR3: CASSLSWPGSYTF

D: TRBD1
V: TRBV30
size: few
J: TRBJ1-1
DNA: TGTGCCTGGAGTCGGGACAGGGACGCTTTCTTT
CDR3: CAWSRDRDAFF

D: NA
V: TRBV7-8
size: many
J: TRBJ2-7
DNA: TGTGCCAGCACCTACGCCGGCGAGCAGTACTTC
CDR3: CASTYAGEQYF

D: NA
V: TRBV6-1
size: many
J: TRBJ2-5
DNA: TGTGCCAGCAGTGAATCAGCAGGGAACGTAGAGACCCAGTACTTC
CDR3: CASSESAGNVETQYF

D: TRBD1
V: TRBV28
size: NA
J: TRBJ2-7
DNA: TGTGCCAGCAGTTACATGACAGGGACCTACGAGCAGTACTTC
CDR3: CASSYMTGTYEQYF

D: TRBD1
V: TRBV28
size: many
J: TRBJ1-2
DNA: TGTGCCAGCAGTTTCGGACAGGGTCTTGGCTACACCTTC
CDR3: CASSFGQGLGYTF

D: NA
V: TRBV18
size: many
J: TRBJ2-7
DNA: TGTGCCAGCTCACCAGGGGGCGGGAAGGTCGAGCAGTACTTC
CDR3: CASSPGGGKVEQYF

D: NA
V: TRBV6-5
size: many
J: TRBJ2-5
DNA: TGTGCCAGCAGTTACTCGCGAGGGTTGGGAGAGACCCAGTACTTC
CDR3: CASSYSRGLGETQYF

D: NA
V: TRBV7-2
size: NA
J: TRBJ2-1
DNA: TGTGCCAGCAGCTTAGCAGCTGGGGTTTACAATGAGCAGTTCTTC
CDR3: CASSLAAGVYNEQFF

D: NA
V: TRBV2
size: many
J: TRBJ1-5
DNA: TGTGCCAGCCATCCCGTGGCGGACTATAGCAATCAGCCCCAGCATTTT
CDR3: CASHPVADYSNQPQHF

D: NA
V: TRBV6-5
size: NA
J: TRBJ2-7
DNA: TGTGCCAGCAGTTCACCTCAGGGGAACTACGAGCAGTACTTC
CDR3: CASSSPQGNYEQYF

D: TRBD1
V: TRBV9
size: many
J: TRBJ2-7
DNA: TGTGCCAGCAGCCCACGGGACAGACCTGGGGACGAGCAGTACTTC
CDR3: CASSPRDRPGDEQYF

D: TRBD2
V: TRBV11-2
size: many
J: TRBJ2-5
DNA: TGTGCCAGCAGCCGAACGATTGGGACTAGCGGGAGGGCCACCGGAGAGACCCAGTACTTC
CDR3: CASSRTIGTSGRATGETQYF

D: NA
V: TRBV28
size: many
J: TRBJ1-5
DNA: TGTGCCAGCAATGGGGGATGGGCTCAGCCCCAGCATTTT
CDR3: CASNGGWAQPQHF

D: NA
V: TRBV6-5
size: NA
J: TRBJ1-6
DNA: TGTGCCAGCAGTTACGGGGCAGGGAATTCACCCCTCCACTTT
CDR3: CASSYGAGNSPLHF